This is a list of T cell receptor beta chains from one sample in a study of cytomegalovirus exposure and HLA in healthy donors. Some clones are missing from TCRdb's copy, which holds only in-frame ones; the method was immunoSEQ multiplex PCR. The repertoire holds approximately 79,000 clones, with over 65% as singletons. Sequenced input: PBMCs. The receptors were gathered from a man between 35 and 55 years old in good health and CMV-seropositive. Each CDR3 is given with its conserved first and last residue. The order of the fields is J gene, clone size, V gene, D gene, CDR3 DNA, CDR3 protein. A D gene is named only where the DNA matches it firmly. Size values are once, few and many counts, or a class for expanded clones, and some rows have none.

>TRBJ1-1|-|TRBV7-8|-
TGTGCCAGCAGCTTAAGAGGGACATTCAACACTGAAGCTTTCTTT
CASSLRGTFNTEAFF
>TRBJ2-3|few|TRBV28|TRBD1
TGTGCCAGCATTCGGGACAGGGGGCTCGCAGATACGCAGTATTTT
CASIRDRGLADTQYF
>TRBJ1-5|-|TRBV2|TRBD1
TGTGCCAGCAGGCCGGACAGGGGGGGTCAGCCCCAGCATTTT
CASRPDRGGQPQHF
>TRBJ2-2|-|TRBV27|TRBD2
TGTGCCAGCAGTGCCCCTAGCGGGAGGGCCCCCGGGGAGCTGTTTTTT
CASSAPSGRAPGELFF
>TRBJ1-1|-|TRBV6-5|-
TGTGCCAGCAGCCAGAGACAGCTGAACACTGAAGCTTTCTTT
CASSQRQLNTEAFF
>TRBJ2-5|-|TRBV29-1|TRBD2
TGCAGCGTTGGGGAGGTAGCGGGAGAGACCCAGTACTTC
CSVGEVAGETQYF
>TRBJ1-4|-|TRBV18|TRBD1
TGTGCCAGCTCACCAACCGTGGGACAGGGGGAGGAAAAACTGTTTTTT
CASSPTVGQGEEKLFF
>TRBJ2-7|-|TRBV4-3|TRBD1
TGCGCCAGCAGCCAAGATTTCGGACAGGGGATTTACGAGCAGTACTTC
CASSQDFGQGIYEQYF
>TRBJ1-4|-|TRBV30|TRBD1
TGTGCCTGGGCTTACAGGGGTCTAAAAAGTGAAAAACTGTTTTTT
CAWAYRGLKSEKLFF
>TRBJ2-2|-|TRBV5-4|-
TGTGCCAGCAGCTTGGACTCGACCGGGGAGCTGTTTTTT
CASSLDSTGELFF
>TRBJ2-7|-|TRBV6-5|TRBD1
TGTGCCAGCTCAGGAACAGGGGCGGACGAGCAGTACTTC
CASSGTGADEQYF
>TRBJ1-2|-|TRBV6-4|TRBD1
TGTGCCAGCAGGAAGCTCGGGACAGCTTCCTATGGCTACACCTTC
CASRKLGTASYGYTF
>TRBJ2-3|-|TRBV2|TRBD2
TGTGCCAGCAGGATCGGGACTAGCGGGCGATCCACAGATACGCAGTATTTT
CASRIGTSGRSTDTQYF
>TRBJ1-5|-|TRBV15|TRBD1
TGTGCCACCAGCAGGGCTGCGAGGGGGCCTGAGGTCCCCAATCAGCCCCAGCATTTT
CATSRAARGPEVPNQPQHF
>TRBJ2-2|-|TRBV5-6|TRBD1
TGTGCCAGCAGCTCCAGACAGGGGCCGAGAGCCGGGGAGCTGTTTTTT
CASSSRQGPRAGELFF
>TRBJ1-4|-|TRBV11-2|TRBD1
TGTGCCAGCAGCAATTCCGGACAGGGGGGGGAAAAACTGTTTTTT
CASSNSGQGGEKLFF
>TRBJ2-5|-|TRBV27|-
TGTGCCAGCAGTGAAAACAGGGACCAAGAGACCCAGTACTTC
CASSENRDQETQYF
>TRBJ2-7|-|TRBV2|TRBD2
TGTGCCAGCAGACTAGCGGGAGCGTTCTACGAGCAGTACTTC
CASRLAGAFYEQYF
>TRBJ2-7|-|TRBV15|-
TGTGCCACCAGCAGAGACAACTACGAGCAGTACTTC
CATSRDNYEQYF
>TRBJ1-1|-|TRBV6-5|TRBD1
TGTGCCAGCAGTTACGTCCAGGGGGGACGGGCTTTCTTT
CASSYVQGGRAFF
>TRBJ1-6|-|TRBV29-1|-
TGCAGCGCCCGTGGGGCACAAAATTCACCCCTCCACTTT
CSARGAQNSPLHF
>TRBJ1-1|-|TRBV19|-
TGTGCCAGTAGTATGAGGGGGTACACTGAAGCTTTCTTT
CASSMRGYTEAFF
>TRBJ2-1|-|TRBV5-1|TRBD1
TGCGCCAGCAGCCTCCGGGACAGGGGGATTGATGAGCAGTTCTTC
CASSLRDRGIDEQFF
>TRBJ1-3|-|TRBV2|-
TGTGCCATCCCATCGGAGGTCTCTGGAAACACCATATATTTT
CAIPSEVSGNTIYF
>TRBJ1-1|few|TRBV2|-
TGTGCCAGCAGTGAGATGGAGTCTGAAGCTTTCTTT
CASSEMESEAFF
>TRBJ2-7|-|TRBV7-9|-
TGTGCCAGCAGCCCACCGCAAGGAGCCTACGAGCAGTACTTC
CASSPPQGAYEQYF
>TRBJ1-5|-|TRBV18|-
TGTGCCAGCTCACCTAGGGGGGGGCCCCGCAATCAGCCCCAGCATTTT
CASSPRGGPRNQPQHF
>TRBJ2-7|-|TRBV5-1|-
TGCGCCAGCAGCTTAAAAGGCGGCGAGCAGTACTTC
CASSLKGGEQYF
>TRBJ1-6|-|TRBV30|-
TGTGCCTGGAGTGTCAGGGCCCCAGTGGATAATTCACCCCTCCACTTT
CAWSVRAPVDNSPLHF
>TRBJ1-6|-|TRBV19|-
TGTGCCAGTAGTATAGATCTCCATTCACCCCTCCACTTT
CASSIDLHSPLHF
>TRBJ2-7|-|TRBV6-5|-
TGTGCCAGCAGTTACGGACAGAGTCTCTCCTACGAGCAGTACTTC
CASSYGQSLSYEQYF
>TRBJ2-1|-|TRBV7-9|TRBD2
TGTGCCAGCAGCCCTACAAGCGGGAGCTCCTACAATGAGCAGTTCTTC
CASSPTSGSSYNEQFF
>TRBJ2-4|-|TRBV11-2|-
TGTGCCAGCAGCCCCCGTGCTGATAGGCTAGCCCGTGACATTCAGTACTTC
CASSPRADRLARDIQYF
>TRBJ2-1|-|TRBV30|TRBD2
TGTGCCTGGAGCCGACTAGCGTTCTACAATGAGCAGTTCTTC
CAWSRLAFYNEQFF
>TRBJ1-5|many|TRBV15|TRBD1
TGTGCCACCAGCAGAGAGCAAGGGGGCGCAGGGCCCCAGCATTTT
CATSREQGGAGPQHF
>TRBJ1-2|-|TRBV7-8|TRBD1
TGTGCCAGCAGCTCGACAGGGGGCGGCTACACCTTC
CASSSTGGGYTF
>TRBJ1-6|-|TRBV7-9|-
TGTGCCAGCAGCCCCGAACAGAATTCACCCCTCCACTTT
CASSPEQNSPLHF
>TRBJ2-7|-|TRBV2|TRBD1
TGTGCCAGCAGTAAAAGGGGGCAGGGTCTCTATTACTACGAGCAGTACTTC
CASSKRGQGLYYYEQYF
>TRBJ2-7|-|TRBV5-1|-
TGCGCCAGCAGCTTGGGGCGGATGAGCTCCTACGAGCAGTACTTC
CASSLGRMSSYEQYF
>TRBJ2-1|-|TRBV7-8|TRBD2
TGTGCCAGCAGCTCCCCCCCAGCGGGAAACGAAAATGAGCAGTTCTTC
CASSSPPAGNENEQFF
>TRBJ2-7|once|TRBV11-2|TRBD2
TGTGCCAGCAGCTTAGCGTTCGGGACTAGCGGGAGCTACGAGCAGTACTTC
CASSLAFGTSGSYEQYF
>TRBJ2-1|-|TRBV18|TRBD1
TGTGCCAGCTCACTCGGGACAGGGGTAACCCGAAGCTCCTACAATGAGCAGTTCTTC
CASSLGTGVTRSSYNEQFF
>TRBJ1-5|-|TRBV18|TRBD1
TGTGCCAGCTCACGGGACAGGGAAGATCAGCCCCAGCATTTT
CASSRDREDQPQHF
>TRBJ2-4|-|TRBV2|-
TGTGCCAGCAGTAGCTTAACAGATCAGTACTTC
CASSSLTDQYF
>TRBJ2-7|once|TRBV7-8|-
TGTGCCAGCAGCTTAGCGCAGGGGCCCTACGAGCAGTACTTC
CASSLAQGPYEQYF
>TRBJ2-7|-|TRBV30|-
TGTGCCCTCCTGGTCCTATCTAACGAGCAGTACTTC
CALLVLSNEQYF
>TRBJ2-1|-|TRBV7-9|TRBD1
TGTGCCAGCAGCTTACGACAGGGCTACGACAATGAGCAGTTCTTC
CASSLRQGYDNEQFF
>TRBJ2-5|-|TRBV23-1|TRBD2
TGCGCCAGCAGTCATTGGGTTAGCGGGAGGGCTGAGGAGACCCAGTACTTC
CASSHWVSGRAEETQYF
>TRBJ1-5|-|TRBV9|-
TGTGCCAGCAGCTCGAGCGGGACACGGAATCAGCCCCAGCATTTT
CASSSSGTRNQPQHF
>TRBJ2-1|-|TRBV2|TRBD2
TGTGCCAGCAGTGGGACTAGCGGGGGTCGTGAGCAGTTCTTC
CASSGTSGGREQFF
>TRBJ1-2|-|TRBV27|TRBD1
TGTGCCAGCAGTTTCCGACGAGGGGGCAGAGATGGCTACACCTTC
CASSFRRGGRDGYTF
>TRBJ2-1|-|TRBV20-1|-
TGCAGTGCTAGGGCGGATGATGAGCAGTTCTTC
CSARADDEQFF
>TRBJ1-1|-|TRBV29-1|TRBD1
TGCGTGGGACAGGGGTTTGGTGGCACTGAAGCTTTCTTT
CVGQGFGGTEAFF
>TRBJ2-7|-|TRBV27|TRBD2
TGTGCCAGCAGTTTATTGGCCACCCTGACTAGCGCGCCCTACGAGCAGTACTTC
CASSLLATLTSAPYEQYF
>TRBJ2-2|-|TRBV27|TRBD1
TGTGCCAGCACAACAGGGGGCGTACCCGGGGAGCTGTTTTTT
CASTTGGVPGELFF
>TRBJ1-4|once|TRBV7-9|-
TGTGCCAGCAGCTTAGCGGCGGAGGGATATAATGAAAAACTGTTTTTT
CASSLAAEGYNEKLFF
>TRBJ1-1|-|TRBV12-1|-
TGTGCCAGCAGCCCTGTCGGGAACACTGAAGCTTTCTTT
CASSPVGNTEAFF
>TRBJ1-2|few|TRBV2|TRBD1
TGTGCCAGCATTCTTCGGCAGGGGGCCTATGGCTACACCTTC
CASILRQGAYGYTF
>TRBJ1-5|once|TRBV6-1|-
TGTGCCAGCAGCGGGGAGAGCAATCAGCCCCAGCATTTT
CASSGESNQPQHF